Listed here are 19 T cell receptor beta chains from one sample, sequenced in a study of CXCR3-negative and CXCR3-positive naive CD8 T cells. UMI-labeled TRB cDNA libraries were prepared by 5' RACE. TCRdb reprocessed the 5' RACE reads; each CDR3 protein has one entry and no DNA is given. The ten most abundant clones cover over 1.3% of a sample with under 8,000 distinct CDR3 sequences. Sequencing was performed on naive CXCR3- CD8+ T cells from blood. As to subset: CD45RO-CCR7+CD27+CD95- naive CD8+ T cells lacking CXCR3 (TNR3-). The origin of the receptors is a human donor in good health. Some clones in this sample may be carry-over from other donors' samples.

The CDR3 loop is CASSLLRVPSYEQYF. The rearrangement uses TRBV28 and TRBJ2-7; TCRdb indicates TRBD1, and absent DNA this call remains unverified. Per germline, CDR1 MDHEN and CDR2 SYDVKM. The CDR3 consists of 15 residues.

The chain combines TRBV29-1 with TRBJ1-1; the TRBD1 assignment by TCRdb is unverifiable without DNA. From germline, CDR1 is SQVTM and CDR2 ANQGSEA. The CDR3 contains 14 residues. This chain's CDR3 is CSVEVPGANTEAFF.

This clonotype is medium-sized by frequency. The gene calls are TRBV14 and TRBJ2-7; TCRdb names TRBD1, which stays unverified in the absence of DNA. This CDR3 contains 18 residues. Per germline, CDR1 SGHDN and CDR2 FVKESK. The CDR3 sequence is CASSQKPGTGTGGYEQYF.

The chain employs TRBV29-1 and TRBJ2-2. This CDR3 contains 13 residues. The germline V gene encodes CDR1 SQVTM and CDR2 ANQGSEA. The CDR3 sequence: CSVELPNTGELFF.

This clonotype registers medium-sized by frequency. The chain uses TRBV27 and TRBJ2-5; TCRdb's D call of TRBD1 is untestable without DNA. CDR1 and CDR2 (germline): MNHEY, SMNVEV (reference sequence). The CDR3 runs 17 residues. This chain's CDR3 is CASSSVGGLLSEETQYF.

The chain links TRBV6-2 or TRBV6-3 to TRBJ2-1; TCRdb returns TRBD1, unconfirmable since there is no DNA. Germline CDR1 MNHEY, CDR2 SVGEGT. The CDR3 totals 15 residues. CDR3 loop: CASSYGAGPYNEQFF.

This rearrangement joins TRBV28 to TRBJ2-5; TCRdb's D call, TRBD1, is unchecked because there is no DNA. Per the germline V gene, CDR1 is MDHEN and CDR2 is SYDVKM. This CDR3 has 16 amino acids. The CDR3 region is CASSLLPDRPQETQYF.

The rearrangement uses TRBV12-3 or TRBV12-4 and TRBJ2-1; TCRdb indicates TRBD2, and absent DNA this call remains unverified. CDR3 length: 15 residues. CDR3 sequence reads: CASSLALASGNEQFF.

The CDR3 loop reads CASNPTRLESRYNEQFF. The V gene is TRBV5-2, the J gene TRBJ2-1. TRBV5-2 has pseudogene status. The CDR3 runs 17 residues.

This chain uses TRBV7-9 with TRBJ1-4. CDR3 length: 16 residues. Germline V lookup: CDR1 SEHNR, CDR2 FQNEAQ (reference sequence). This CDR3 reads CASSLALTPTNEKLFF.

The chain has TRBV21-1 and TRBJ2-1; the TCRdb call, TRBD2, lacks DNA for checking. TRBV21-1 is given as a pseudogene. This CDR3 region has 17 residues. The CDR3 reads CASSQSRLAGVVEEQFF.

By frequency, this clonotype is medium-sized. This chain connects TRBV6-1 to TRBJ1-1. This CDR3 has 12 residues. Germline V gives CDR1 MNHNS, CDR2 SASEGT. Here the CDR3 reads CASSEAGTEAFF.

In terms of frequency, this clonotype is medium-sized. V usage is TRBV3-1 and J usage is TRBJ2-1; TCRdb lists TRBD2, though no DNA is available to test this call. The CDR3 is 13 amino acids. The germline gives CDR1 LGHDT, CDR2 YNNKEL (reference sequence). The chain's CDR3 is CASETSGYNEQFF.

According to its frequency, this clonotype is medium-sized. This chain uses TRBV29-1 with TRBJ2-3; the D call of TRBD2 rests on TCRdb alone, since no DNA is present to check it. The CDR3 has 12 residues. Germline CDR1 reads SQVTM; CDR2 reads ANQGSEA. The CDR3 here is CSVLAVTDTQYF.

This clonotype is called medium-sized based on its frequency. The rearrangement uses TRBV20-1 and TRBJ2-1. The CDR3 is 11 amino acids. The germline CDR1 and CDR2 sequences are DFQATT and SNEGSKA (reference sequence). The chain's CDR3 is CSASVGNEQFF.

This clonotype registers medium-sized by frequency. This rearrangement joins TRBV5-1 to TRBJ2-7. The V gene's germline CDR1 is SGHRS and CDR2 YFSETQ. The CDR3 covers 14 residues. CDR3 region: CASSSGPVLDEQYF.

V is TRBV29-1 and J is TRBJ2-7; no DNA is available, so the TRBD1 call from TCRdb remains unchecked. The CDR3 is 14 residues long. Germline V lookup: CDR1 SQVTM, CDR2 ANQGSEA. The CDR3: CSVEGTGGFYEQYF.

The rearrangement joins TRBV6-5 to TRBJ2-1. Germline V gene sequence: CDR1 MNHEY, CDR2 SVGAGI. The CDR3 spans 14 residues. The CDR3 spells CASSYRSSYNEQFF.

The chain couples TRBV6-2 or TRBV6-3 to TRBJ2-3. CDR1 MNHEY and CDR2 SVGEGT come from the germline V gene. The length of the CDR3 is 15 residues. Here the CDR3 reads CASSETRSVSDTQYF.